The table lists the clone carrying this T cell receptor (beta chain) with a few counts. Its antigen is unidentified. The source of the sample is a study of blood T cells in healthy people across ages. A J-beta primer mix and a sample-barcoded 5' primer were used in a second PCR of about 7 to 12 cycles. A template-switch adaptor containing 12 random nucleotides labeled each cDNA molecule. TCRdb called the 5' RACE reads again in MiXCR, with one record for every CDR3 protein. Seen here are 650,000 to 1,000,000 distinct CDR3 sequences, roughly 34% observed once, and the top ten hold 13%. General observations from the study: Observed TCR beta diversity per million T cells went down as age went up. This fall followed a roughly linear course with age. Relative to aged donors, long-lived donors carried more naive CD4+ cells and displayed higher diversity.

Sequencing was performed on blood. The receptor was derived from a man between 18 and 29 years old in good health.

The CDR3 DNA follows: TGCGCCAGCAGCGGACTGGACAGTCGGGCGTTGGATGAGCAGTTCTTC. The encoded protein is CASSGLDSRALDEQFF. The chain uses TRBV5-1 and TRBJ2-1, with D tentatively TRBD1 (6 bases). CDR3 length: 16 amino acids. Trimming cost V 4 bases and J 8 bases, with 22 bases left between them. Germline V gene sequence: CDR1 SGHRS, CDR2 YFSETQ.